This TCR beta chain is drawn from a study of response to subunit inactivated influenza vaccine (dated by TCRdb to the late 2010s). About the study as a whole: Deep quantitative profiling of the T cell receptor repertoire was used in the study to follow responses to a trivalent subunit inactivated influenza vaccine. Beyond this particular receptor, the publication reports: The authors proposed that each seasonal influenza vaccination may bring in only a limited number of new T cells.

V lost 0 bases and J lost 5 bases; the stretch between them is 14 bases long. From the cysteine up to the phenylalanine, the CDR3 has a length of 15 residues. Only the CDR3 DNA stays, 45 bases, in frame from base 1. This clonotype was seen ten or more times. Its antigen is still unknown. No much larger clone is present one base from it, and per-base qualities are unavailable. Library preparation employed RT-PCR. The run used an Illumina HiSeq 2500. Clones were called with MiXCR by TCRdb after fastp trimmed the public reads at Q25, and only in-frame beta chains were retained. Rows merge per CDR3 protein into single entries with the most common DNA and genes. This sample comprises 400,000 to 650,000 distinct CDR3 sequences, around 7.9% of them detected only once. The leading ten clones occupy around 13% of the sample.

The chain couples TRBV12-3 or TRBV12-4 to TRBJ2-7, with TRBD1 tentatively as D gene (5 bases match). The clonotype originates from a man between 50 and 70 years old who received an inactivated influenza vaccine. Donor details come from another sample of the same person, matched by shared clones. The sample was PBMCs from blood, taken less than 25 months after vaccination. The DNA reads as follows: TGTGCCAGCAGTTTAGCCCAGGGTTCCTGGAACGAGCAGTACTTC. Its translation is CASSLAQGSWNEQYF.